This T cell receptor (beta chain) derives from a study of blood T cells in healthy people across ages. Unmatched junction bases numbered 9, after V lost 6 bases and J lost 7 bases. The germline CDR1 and CDR2 sequences are MNHEY and SMNVEV (reference sequence). The CDR3 consists of 15 residues. A J-beta primer mix and a sample-barcoded 5' primer were used in a second PCR of roughly 6 to 11 cycles. Via MiXCR, TCRdb re-called the 5' RACE reads, giving one row per CDR3 protein. The sample holds over 1,500,000 distinct CDR3 sequences, roughly 50% seen once. The origin of this receptor is a woman in her thirties or forties in good health. The V call is TRBV27, the J call TRBJ2-1, with TRBD2 matching 10 bases. The sequenced sample consisted of blood. CDR3 amino acids: CASRSSGGAGNEQFF. CDR3 coding DNA: TGTGCCAGCAGGAGCAGCGGGGGGGCCGGAAATGAGCAGTTCTTC.